What follows is one TCR beta chain and its context. As yet, its antigen is unknown. Trimming took 5 bases from V and 2 from J, leaving 13 bases between them. The length of the CDR3 is 15 residues. CDR1 SNHLY and CDR2 FYNNEI come from the germline V gene. This specimen comes from a study of T cell clones after liver transplantation. The study's findings and limits: These preliminary findings come from unstandardized post-transplant sampling times.

Sequenced by immunoSEQ multiplex PCR; TCRdb stores in-frame clones only, minus some. The table has about 74,000 clones, about 80% seen once. The sample was CD4+ T cells from blood, taken before liver transplant. The sequence was obtained from a human donor who received a liver transplant. The genes are TRBV2 and TRBJ1-5, with no clear D. The CDR3, as DNA: TGTGCCAGCAGTTCGTTTCCCGGAGGCAATCAGCCCCAGCATTTT. This encodes CASSSFPGGNQPQHF.